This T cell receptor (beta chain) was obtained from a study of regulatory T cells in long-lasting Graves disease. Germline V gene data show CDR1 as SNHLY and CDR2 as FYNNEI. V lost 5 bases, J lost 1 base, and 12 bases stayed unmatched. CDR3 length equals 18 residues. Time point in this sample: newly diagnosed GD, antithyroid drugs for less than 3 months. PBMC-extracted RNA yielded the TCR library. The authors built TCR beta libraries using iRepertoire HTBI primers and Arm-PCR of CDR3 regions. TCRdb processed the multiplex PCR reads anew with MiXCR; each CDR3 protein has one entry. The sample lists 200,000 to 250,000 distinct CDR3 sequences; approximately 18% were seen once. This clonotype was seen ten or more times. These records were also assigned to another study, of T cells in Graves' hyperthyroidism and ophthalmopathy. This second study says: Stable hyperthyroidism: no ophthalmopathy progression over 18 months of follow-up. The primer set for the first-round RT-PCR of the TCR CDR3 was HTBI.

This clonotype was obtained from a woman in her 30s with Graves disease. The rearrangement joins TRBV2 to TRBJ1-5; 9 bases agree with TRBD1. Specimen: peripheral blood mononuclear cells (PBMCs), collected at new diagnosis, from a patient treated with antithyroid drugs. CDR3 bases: TGTGCCAGCAGTACCTCGGGACAGGGTTCCCAGAGCAATCAGCCCCAGCATTTT. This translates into CASSTSGQGSQSNQPQHF. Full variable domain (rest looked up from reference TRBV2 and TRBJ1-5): EPEVTQTPSHQVTQMGQEVILRCVPISNHLYFYWYRQILGQKVEFLVSFYNNEISEKSEIFDDQFSVERPDGSNFTLKIRSTKLEDSAMYFCASSTSGQGSQSNQPQHFGDGTRLSIL.